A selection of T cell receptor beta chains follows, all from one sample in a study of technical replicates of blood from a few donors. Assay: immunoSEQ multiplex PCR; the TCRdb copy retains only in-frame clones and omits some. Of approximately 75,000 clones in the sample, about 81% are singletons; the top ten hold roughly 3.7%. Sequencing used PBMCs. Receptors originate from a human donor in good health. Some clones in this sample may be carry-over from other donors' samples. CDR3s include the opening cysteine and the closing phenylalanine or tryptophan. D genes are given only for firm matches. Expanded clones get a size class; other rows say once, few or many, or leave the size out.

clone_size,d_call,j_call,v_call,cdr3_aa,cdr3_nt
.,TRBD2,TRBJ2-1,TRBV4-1,CASSRQTPSGGSSYNEQFF,TGCGCCAGCAGCCGGCAGACCCCTAGCGGGGGAAGCTCCTACAATGAGCAGTTCTTC
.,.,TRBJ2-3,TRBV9,CASSKQRAADTKYF,TGTGCCAGCAGCAAGCAGCGCGCAGCAGATACGAAGTATTTT
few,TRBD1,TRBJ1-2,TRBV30,CAWSLQTGAAYGYTF,TGTGCCTGGAGTCTCCAGACAGGGGCGGCCTATGGCTACACCTTC
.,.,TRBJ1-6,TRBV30,CALVLTGPYNSPLHF,TGTGCCTTGGTCTTAACAGGGCCCTATAATTCACCCCTCCACTTT
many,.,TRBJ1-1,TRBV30,CAWNGFGGPEAFF,TGTGCCTGGAACGGTTTCGGGGGTCCTGAAGCTTTCTTT
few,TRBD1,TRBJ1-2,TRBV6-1,CASSKDRERTYGYTF,TGTGCCAGCAGCAAAGACAGGGAACGTACCTATGGCTACACCTTC
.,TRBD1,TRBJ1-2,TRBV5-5,CASSLVFGTGGARGYGYTF,TGTGCCAGCAGCTTGGTATTTGGGACAGGGGGCGCGAGGGGCTATGGCTACACCTTC
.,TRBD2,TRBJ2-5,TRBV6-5,CASSLLAGGSAETQYF,TGTGCCAGCAGTTTACTAGCGGGGGGGTCTGCGGAGACCCAGTACTTC
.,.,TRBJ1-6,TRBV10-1,CASIGLGSPLHF,TGCGCCAGCATCGGTTTGGGCTCACCCCTCCACTTT
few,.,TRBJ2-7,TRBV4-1,CASSQDRGFFYEQYF,TGCGCCAGCAGCCAAGATAGAGGCTTTTTCTACGAGCAGTACTTC
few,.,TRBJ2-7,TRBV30,CAWTPGTYEQYF,TGTGCCTGGACGCCCGGGACATACGAGCAGTACTTC
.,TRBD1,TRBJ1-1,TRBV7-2,CASSLDRGDEAFF,TGTGCCAGCAGCTTAGACAGGGGCGATGAAGCTTTCTTT
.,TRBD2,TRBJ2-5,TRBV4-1,CASSRGLADETQYF,TGCGCCAGCAGCCGAGGACTAGCCGATGAGACCCAGTACTTC
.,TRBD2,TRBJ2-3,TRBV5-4,CASSARTSGSADTQYF,TGTGCCAGCAGCGCTAGGACTAGCGGGAGTGCTGATACGCAGTATTTT
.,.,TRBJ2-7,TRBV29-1,CSARQPTSYEQYF,TGCAGCGCCCGACAGCCAACCTCCTACGAGCAGTACTTC
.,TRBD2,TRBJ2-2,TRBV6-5,CASSSRSGGSGELFF,TGTGCCAGCAGTTCGCGAAGCGGGGGTTCAGGGGAGCTGTTTTTT
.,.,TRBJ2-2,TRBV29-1,CSVDSTDGELFF,TGCAGCGTAGACAGCACCGACGGGGAGCTGTTTTTT
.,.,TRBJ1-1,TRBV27,CASSPYQGIGFYTEAFF,TGTGCCAGCAGTCCCTATCAGGGGATCGGGTTTTACACTGAAGCTTTCTTT
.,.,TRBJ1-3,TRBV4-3,CASSQFIGNTIYF,TGCGCCAGCAGCCAATTCATTGGAAACACCATATATTTT
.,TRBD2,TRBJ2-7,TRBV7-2,CASSLAGGPYEQYF,TGTGCCAGCAGCTTAGCGGGAGGGCCCTACGAGCAGTACTTC
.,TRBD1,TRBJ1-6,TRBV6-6,CASSDRGSYNSPLHF,TGTGCCAGCAGTGACAGGGGGTCCTATAATTCACCCCTCCACTTT
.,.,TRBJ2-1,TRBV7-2,CASSPPGAYNEQFF,TGTGCCAGCAGCCCTCCAGGGGCCTACAATGAGCAGTTCTTC
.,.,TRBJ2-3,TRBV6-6,CASSDPGLRTDTQYF,TGTGCCAGCAGTGACCCGGGACTTCGCACAGATACGCAGTATTTT
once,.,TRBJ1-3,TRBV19,CASSISGRGNTIYF,TGTGCCAGTAGTATTTCAGGCCGTGGAAACACCATATATTTT
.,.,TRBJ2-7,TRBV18,CASSPSRGDSYEQYF,TGTGCCAGCTCACCATCTCGCGGGGACTCCTACGAGCAGTACTTC
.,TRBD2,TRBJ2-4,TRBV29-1,CSGLGPSTPGTSGAKNIQYF,TGCAGCGGCTTGGGGCCATCGACCCCCGGGACTAGTGGAGCCAAAAACATTCAGTACTTC